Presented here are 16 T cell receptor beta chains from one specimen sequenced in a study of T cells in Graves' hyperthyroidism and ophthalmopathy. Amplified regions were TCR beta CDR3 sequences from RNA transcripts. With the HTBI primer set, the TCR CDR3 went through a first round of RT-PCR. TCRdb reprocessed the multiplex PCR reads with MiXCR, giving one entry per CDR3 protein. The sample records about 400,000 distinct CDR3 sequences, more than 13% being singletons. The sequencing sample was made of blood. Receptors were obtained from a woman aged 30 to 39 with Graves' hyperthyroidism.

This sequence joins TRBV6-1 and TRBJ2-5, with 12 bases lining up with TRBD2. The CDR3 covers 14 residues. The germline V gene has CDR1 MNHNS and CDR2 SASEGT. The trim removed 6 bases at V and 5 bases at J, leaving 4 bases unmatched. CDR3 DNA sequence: TGTGCCAGCAGGCGACTAGCGGGAGTTGAGACCCAGTACTTC. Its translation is CASRRLAGVETQYF.

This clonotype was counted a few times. The CDR3 loop reads CASSTGQGAYETQYF. The DNA for the CDR3 is TGTGCCAGCAGCACCGGACAGGGGGCCTATGAGACCCAGTACTTC. The V and J genes are TRBV7-6 and TRBJ2-5; TRBD1 agrees at 11 bases. V shed 5 bases, J shed 5 bases, and the junction held 7 bases outside the gene matches. The CDR3 runs 15 residues. Germline lookup yields CDR1 SGHVS and CDR2 FNYEAQ.

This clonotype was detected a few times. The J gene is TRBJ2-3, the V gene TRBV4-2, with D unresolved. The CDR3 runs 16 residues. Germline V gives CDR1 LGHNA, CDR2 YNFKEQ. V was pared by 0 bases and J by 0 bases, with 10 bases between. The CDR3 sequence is CASSQEGGTSTDTQYF. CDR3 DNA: TGTGCCAGCAGCCAAGAAGGCGGAACTAGCACAGATACGCAGTATTTT.

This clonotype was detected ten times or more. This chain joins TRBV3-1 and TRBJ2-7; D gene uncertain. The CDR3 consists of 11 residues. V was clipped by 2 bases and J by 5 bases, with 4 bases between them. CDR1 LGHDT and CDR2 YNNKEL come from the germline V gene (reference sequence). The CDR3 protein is CASSQLDEQYF. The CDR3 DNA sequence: TGTGCCAGCAGCCAATTGGACGAGCAGTACTTC.

The DNA for the CDR3 is TGTGCCAGCCACGCCAATTATTACCACTACGAGCAGTACTTC. This encodes CASHANYYHYEQYF. This chain uses TRBV28 with TRBJ2-7; the D is unclear. Trimming took 8 bases from V and 3 from J, leaving 17 bases between them. The CDR3 extends over 14 amino acids. Germline CDR1 is MDHEN and CDR2 is SYDVKM. The variable domain in full, with the rest retrieved from reference TRBV28 and TRBJ2-7, is DVKVTQSSRYLVKRTGEKVFLECVQDMDHENMFWYRQDPGLGLRLIYFSYDVKMKEKGDIPEGYSVSREKKERFSLILESASTNQTSMYLCASHANYYHYEQYFGPGTRLTVT.

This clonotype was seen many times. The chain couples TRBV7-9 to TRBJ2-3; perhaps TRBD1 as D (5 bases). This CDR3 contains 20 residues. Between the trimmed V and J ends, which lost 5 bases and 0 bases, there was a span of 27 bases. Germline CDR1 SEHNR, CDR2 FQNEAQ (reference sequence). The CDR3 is CASSRTTFTQGRSSTDTQYF. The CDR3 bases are TGTGCCAGCAGCCGCACAACCTTTACTCAGGGCCGATCTAGCACAGATACGCAGTATTTT. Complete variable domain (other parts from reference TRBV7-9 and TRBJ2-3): DTGVSQNPRHKITKRGQNVTFRCDPISEHNRLYWYRQTLGQGPEFLTYFQNEAQLEKSRLLSDRFSAERPKGSFSTLEIQRTEQGDSAMYLCASSRTTFTQGRSSTDTQYFGPGTRLTVL.

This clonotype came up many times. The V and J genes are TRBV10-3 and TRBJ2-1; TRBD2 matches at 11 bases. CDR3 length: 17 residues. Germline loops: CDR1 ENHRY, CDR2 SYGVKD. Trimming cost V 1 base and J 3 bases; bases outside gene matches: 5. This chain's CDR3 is CAISEFVGTSGYNEQFF. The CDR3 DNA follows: TGTGCCATCAGTGAGTTCGTTGGGACTAGCGGCTACAATGAGCAGTTCTTC.

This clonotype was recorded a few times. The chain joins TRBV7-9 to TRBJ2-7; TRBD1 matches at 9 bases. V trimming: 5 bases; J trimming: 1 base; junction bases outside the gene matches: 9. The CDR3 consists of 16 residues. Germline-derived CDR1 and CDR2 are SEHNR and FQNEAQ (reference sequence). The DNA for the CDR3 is TGTGCCAGCAGCGTAGTACAGGGGGCGCGGTCCTACGAGCAGTACTTC. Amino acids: CASSVVQGARSYEQYF.

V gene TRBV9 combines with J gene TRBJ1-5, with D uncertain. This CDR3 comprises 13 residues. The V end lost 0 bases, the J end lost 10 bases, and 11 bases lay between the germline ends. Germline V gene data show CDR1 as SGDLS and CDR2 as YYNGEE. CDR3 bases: TGTGCCAGCAGCGTAGGAGCATCTCCTCCCCAGCATTTT. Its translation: CASSVGASPPQHF.

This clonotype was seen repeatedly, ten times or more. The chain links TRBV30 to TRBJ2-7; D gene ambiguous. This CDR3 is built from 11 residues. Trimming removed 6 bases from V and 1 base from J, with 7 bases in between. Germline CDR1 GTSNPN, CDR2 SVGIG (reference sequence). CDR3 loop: CACKTSYEQYF. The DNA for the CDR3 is TGTGCCTGTAAGACTTCCTACGAGCAGTACTTC.

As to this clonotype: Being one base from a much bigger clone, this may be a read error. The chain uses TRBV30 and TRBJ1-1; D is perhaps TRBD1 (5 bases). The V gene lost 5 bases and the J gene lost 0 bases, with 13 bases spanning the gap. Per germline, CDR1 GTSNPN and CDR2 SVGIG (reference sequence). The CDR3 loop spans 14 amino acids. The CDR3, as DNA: TGTGCCTGGGGCCTGGGGCAGATGAACACTGAAGCTTTCTTT. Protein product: CAWGLGQMNTEAFF. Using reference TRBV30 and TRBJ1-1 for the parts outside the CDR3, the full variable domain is SQTIHQWPATLVQPVGSPLSLECTVEGTSNPNLYWYRQAAGRGLQLLFYSVGIGQISSEVPQNLSASRPQDRQFILSSKKLLLSDSGFYLCAWGLGQMNTEAFFGQGTRLTVV.

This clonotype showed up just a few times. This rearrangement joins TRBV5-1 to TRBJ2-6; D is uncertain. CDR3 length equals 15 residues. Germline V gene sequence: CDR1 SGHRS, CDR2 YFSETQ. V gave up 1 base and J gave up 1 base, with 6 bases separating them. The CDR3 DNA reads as TGCGCCAGCAGCTTGTCCTTTTCTGGGGCCAACGTCCTGACTTTC. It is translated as CASSLSFSGANVLTF.

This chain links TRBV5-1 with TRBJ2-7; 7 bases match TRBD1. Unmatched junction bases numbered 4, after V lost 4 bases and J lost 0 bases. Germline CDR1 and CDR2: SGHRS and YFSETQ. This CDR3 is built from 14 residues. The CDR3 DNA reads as TGCGCCAGCAGCGTGTACAGGGGCTCCTACGAGCAGTACTTC. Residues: CASSVYRGSYEQYF.

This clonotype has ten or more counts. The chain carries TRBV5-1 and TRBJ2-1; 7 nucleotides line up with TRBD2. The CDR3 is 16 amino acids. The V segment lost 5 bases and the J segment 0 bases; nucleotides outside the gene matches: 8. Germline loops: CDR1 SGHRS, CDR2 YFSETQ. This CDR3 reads CASSSNVAGSYNEQFF. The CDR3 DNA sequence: TGCGCCAGCAGTTCGAACGTAGCGGGCTCCTACAATGAGCAGTTCTTC.

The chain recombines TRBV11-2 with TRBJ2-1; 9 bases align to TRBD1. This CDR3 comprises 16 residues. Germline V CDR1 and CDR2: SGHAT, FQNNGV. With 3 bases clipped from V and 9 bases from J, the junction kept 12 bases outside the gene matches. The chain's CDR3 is CASSFAPGQGPREQFF. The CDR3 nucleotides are TGTGCCAGCAGCTTTGCGCCGGGACAGGGTCCCCGTGAGCAGTTCTTC.

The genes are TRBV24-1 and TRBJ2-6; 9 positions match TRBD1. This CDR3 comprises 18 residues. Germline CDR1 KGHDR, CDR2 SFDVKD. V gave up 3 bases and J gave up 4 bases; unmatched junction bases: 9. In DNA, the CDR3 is TGTGCCACCAGTGATGCCGGGACAGGGAGGTCCGGGGCCAACGTCCTGACTTTC. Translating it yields CATSDAGTGRSGANVLTF.